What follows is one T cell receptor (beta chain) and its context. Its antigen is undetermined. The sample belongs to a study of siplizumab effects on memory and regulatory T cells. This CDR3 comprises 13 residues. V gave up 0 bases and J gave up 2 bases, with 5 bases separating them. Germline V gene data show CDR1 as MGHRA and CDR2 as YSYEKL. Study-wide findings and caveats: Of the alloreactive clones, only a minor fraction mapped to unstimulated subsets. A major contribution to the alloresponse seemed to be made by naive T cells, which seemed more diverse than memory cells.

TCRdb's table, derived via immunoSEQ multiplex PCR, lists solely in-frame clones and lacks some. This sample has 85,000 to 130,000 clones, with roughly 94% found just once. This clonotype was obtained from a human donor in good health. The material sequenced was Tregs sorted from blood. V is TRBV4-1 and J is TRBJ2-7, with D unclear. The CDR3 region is CASSQDPTYEQYF. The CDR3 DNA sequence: TGCGCCAGCAGCCAAGACCCGACCTACGAGCAGTACTTC.